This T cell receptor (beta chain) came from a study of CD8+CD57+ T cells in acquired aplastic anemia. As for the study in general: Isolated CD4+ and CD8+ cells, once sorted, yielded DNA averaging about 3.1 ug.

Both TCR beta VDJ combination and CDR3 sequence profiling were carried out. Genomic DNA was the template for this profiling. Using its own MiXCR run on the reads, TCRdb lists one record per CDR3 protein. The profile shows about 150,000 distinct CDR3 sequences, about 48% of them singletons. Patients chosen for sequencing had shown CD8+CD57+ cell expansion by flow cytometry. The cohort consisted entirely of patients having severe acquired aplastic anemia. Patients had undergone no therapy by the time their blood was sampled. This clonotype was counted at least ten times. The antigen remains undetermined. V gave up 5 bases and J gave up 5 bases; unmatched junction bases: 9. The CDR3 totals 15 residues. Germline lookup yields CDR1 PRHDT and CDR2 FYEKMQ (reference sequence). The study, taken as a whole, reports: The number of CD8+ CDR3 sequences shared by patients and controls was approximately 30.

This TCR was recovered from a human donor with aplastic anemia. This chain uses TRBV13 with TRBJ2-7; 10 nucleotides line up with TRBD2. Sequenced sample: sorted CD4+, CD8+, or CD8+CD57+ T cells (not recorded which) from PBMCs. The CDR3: CASSPRTSGADEQYF. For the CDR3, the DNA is TGTGCCAGCAGCCCCCGGACTAGCGGTGCGGACGAGCAGTACTTC.